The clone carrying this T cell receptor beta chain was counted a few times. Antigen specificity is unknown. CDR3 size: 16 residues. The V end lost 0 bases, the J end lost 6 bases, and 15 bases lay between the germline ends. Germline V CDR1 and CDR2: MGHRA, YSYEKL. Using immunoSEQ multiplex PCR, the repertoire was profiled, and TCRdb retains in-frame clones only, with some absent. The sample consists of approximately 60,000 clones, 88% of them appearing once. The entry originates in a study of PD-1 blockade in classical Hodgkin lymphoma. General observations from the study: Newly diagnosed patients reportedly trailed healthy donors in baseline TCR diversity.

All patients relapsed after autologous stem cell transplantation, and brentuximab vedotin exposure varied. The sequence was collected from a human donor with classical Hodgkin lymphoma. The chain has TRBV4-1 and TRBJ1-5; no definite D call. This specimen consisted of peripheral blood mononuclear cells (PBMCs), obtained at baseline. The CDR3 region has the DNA TGCGCCAGCAGCCAAGATCGATGGGGTCGGGGTCAGCCCCAGCATTTT. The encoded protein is CASSQDRWGRGQPQHF.